Reported below is one T cell receptor (beta chain). The entry originates in a study of radiotherapy plus CTLA-4 blockade in lung cancer. Some clones are missing from TCRdb's copy, which holds only in-frame ones; the method was immunoSEQ multiplex PCR. The sample yields about 48,000 clones, 82% seen once. V was cut by 5 bases and J by 5 bases, with 13 bases left in between. Germline V gives CDR1 MNHEY, CDR2 SMNVEV (reference sequence). The CDR3 is made up of 13 amino acids. The specimen was peripheral blood, collected from a patient treated with radiotherapy plus ipilimumab. This clonotype was sampled from a human donor with non-small cell lung cancer who had stable disease on radiotherapy plus ipilimumab. The chain is built from TRBV27 and TRBJ2-7; TRBD1 might be the D (5 bases). The CDR3 DNA follows: TGTGCCAGCAGTGTAACTCACAGGCACGAGCAGTACTTC. Its protein is CASSVTHRHEQYF.